The next 21 T cell receptor beta chains were all read from a single sample in a study of human T cells and chemical hapten exposure. Specified time point: pre-sensitization, week 0. Treatment in this sample: therapeutic diphenylcyclopropenone sensitization with weekly scalp DPC. TCRdb independently ran MiXCR on the RACE reads; one entry per CDR3 protein. The table shows 300,000 to 450,000 distinct CDR3 sequences, with 5.1% occurring only once. The source was whole blood, collected in connection with sensitization to the hapten diphenylcyclopropenone (DPC). The receptors shown here come from a woman aged 45 to 65 with alopecia areata. Some clones in this sample may be carry-over from other donors' samples.

This clonotype appeared a few times. The V call is TRBV20-1, the J call TRBJ2-1; no clear D gene. Germline V lookup: CDR1 DFQATT, CDR2 SNEGSKA (reference sequence). This CDR3 spans 14 amino acids. V was clipped by 7 bases and J by 6 bases, with 19 bases between them. The CDR3 nucleotides are TGCAGTGGTTGGGTTAGCTTCGAACCCAATGAGCAGTTCTTC. It codes for CSGWVSFEPNEQFF.

In its sample, this clonotype was seen many times. V usage is TRBV7-7 and J usage is TRBJ2-2; TRBD2 matches 14 bases. J was trimmed by 6 bases and V by 5 bases; bases with no gene match: 5. The length of the CDR3 is 16 residues. CDR1 and CDR2 from the germline V gene are SSHAT and FNYEAQ (reference sequence). CDR3 loop: CASSRGTSGGSGELFF. CDR3 in DNA: TGTGCCAGCAGCCGGGGGACTAGCGGGGGCTCCGGGGAGCTGTTTTTT.

The chain combines TRBV6-2 or TRBV6-3 with TRBJ1-5, with D possibly being TRBD1 (5 bases). Germline CDR1 MNHEY, CDR2 SVGEGT. The CDR3 loop spans 13 amino acids. V was pared by 5 bases and J by 9 bases, with 14 bases between. The CDR3 DNA reads TGTGCCAGCAGTCCTCAGGGCCAAAGGCCCCAGCATTTT. Encoded protein: CASSPQGQRPQHF.

This clonotype was counted at least ten times. The J gene is TRBJ2-1, the V gene TRBV5-5, with a tentative D call TRBD1 (6 bases). This CDR3 is built from 13 residues. Trimming shortened V by 4 bases and J by 7 bases, and 12 bases separated the two germline ends. Germline V gene lookup returns CDR1 SGHKS and CDR2 YYEKEE (reference sequence). CDR3 DNA sequence: TGTGCCAGCAGCCCCCGGACAGAGAATGAGCAGTTCTTC. Its translation is CASSPRTENEQFF.

This clonotype showed up many times. The rearrangement joins TRBV4-3 to TRBJ2-7, with 7 bases lining up with TRBD1. Germline CDR1 is LGHNA and CDR2 is YSLEER. J was trimmed by 6 bases and V by 0 bases; bases with no gene match: 8. The CDR3 spans 15 residues. The CDR3 is CASSQDFGNRGEQYF. The CDR3 nucleotides are TGCGCCAGCAGCCAAGATTTTGGGAACAGGGGCGAGCAGTACTTC.

This clonotype was seen at least ten times. The gene calls are TRBV3-1 and TRBJ1-2, with D uncertain. There are 13 residues in the CDR3. Trimming cost V 1 base and J 4 bases, with 7 bases left between them. Germline CDR1 is LGHDT and CDR2 is YNNKEL (reference sequence). This chain's CDR3 is CASSQGSIYGYTF. Here the CDR3 DNA reads TGTGCCAGCAGCCAAGGCAGTATCTATGGCTACACCTTC.

There are a few counts of this clonotype. The gene calls are TRBV5-1 and TRBJ1-1, with TRBD1 matching 8 bases. Germline V gene data show CDR1 as SGHRS and CDR2 as YFSETQ. Trimming took 0 bases from V and 4 from J; bases not matched to a gene: 8. CDR3 length equals 16 residues. This chain's CDR3 is CASSLAGQGAATEAFF. In DNA, the CDR3 is TGCGCCAGCAGCTTGGCCGGTCAGGGGGCGGCCACTGAAGCTTTCTTT.

This clonotype has at least ten counts. The rearrangement joins TRBV6-5 to TRBJ2-1; D may match TRBD1 or TRBD2 (5 bases each). This CDR3 is built from 14 residues. The V and J ends lost 0 bases and 12 bases respectively, with 15 bases between them. Germline CDR1 reads MNHEY; CDR2 reads SVGAGI. The CDR3 loop is CASSYSGPKLGQFF. Written as DNA, the CDR3 is TGTGCCAGCAGTTACTCGGGACCCAAGTTAGGGCAGTTCTTC.

The rearrangement links TRBV2 to TRBJ2-1; D is perhaps TRBD1 (5 bases). In germline, CDR1 is SNHLY, CDR2 FYNNEI. The CDR3 contains 15 residues. V shed 7 bases and J shed 4 bases, with 17 bases lying between them. This CDR3 is CASISKDKLYNEQFF. CDR3 DNA: TGTGCCAGCATTTCCAAGGACAAGTTGTACAATGAGCAGTTCTTC.

In its sample, this clonotype was seen many times. The V and J genes are TRBV6-6 and TRBJ2-7; the D is unclear. The V end lost 2 bases, the J end lost 2 bases, and 10 bases lay between the germline ends. The CDR3 runs to 14 residues. The germline V gene has CDR1 MNHNY and CDR2 SVGAGI (reference sequence). CDR3 in amino acids: CASSYLGDTYEQYF. CDR3 coding DNA: TGTGCCAGCAGTTACCTTGGTGATACCTACGAGCAGTACTTC.

In this sample, this clonotype turned up many times. The chain combines TRBV12-3 or TRBV12-4 with TRBJ2-2; no definite D call. V gave up 1 base and J gave up 6 bases, with 6 bases separating them. The CDR3 runs 13 residues. CDR3 amino acids: CASSLGEAGELFF. The CDR3 DNA is TGTGCCAGCAGTTTAGGGGAAGCCGGGGAGCTGTTTTTT.

This clonotype occurred a few times. The CDR3 nucleotides are TGTGCCAGCAGCTCCGGGGGGGCCGTGACAGATACGCAGTATTTT. Translation: CASSSGGAVTDTQYF. The chain uses TRBV7-3 and TRBJ2-3, with 8 bases aligning to TRBD2. Germline V CDR1 and CDR2: SGHTA, FQGTGA. The CDR3 totals 15 residues. V trimming: 4 bases; J trimming: 3 bases; junction bases outside the gene matches: 6.

This clonotype was picked up a small number of times. The V and J genes are TRBV20-1 and TRBJ1-1, with a possible D match to TRBD1 (5 bases). V lost 2 bases to trimming and J lost 0 bases, with 16 bases between them. The CDR3 spans 16 residues. From germline, CDR1 is DFQATT and CDR2 SNEGSKA (reference sequence). DNA for the CDR3: TGCAGTGCTAGACCACATAAGGGACTATTGAACACTGAAGCTTTCTTT. This sequence encodes CSARPHKGLLNTEAFF.

A few counts support this clonotype. The chain joins TRBV21-1 to TRBJ2-7; the table's D call TRBD2 went unverified against the DNA. TRBV21-1 is deemed a pseudogene. The CDR3 loop spans 12 amino acids. CDR3 DNA: TGTGCCAGCAACCCTCCGAAAGGGAAGTCCGGGGTG. Protein sequence: CASNPPKGKSGV.

In its sample, this clonotype was seen a few times. The chain uses TRBV3-1 and TRBJ2-7, with 11 bases that match TRBD2. The CDR3 spans 14 residues. V shed 3 bases, J shed 3 bases, and the junction held 1 base outside the gene matches. Germline V gene sequence: CDR1 LGHDT, CDR2 YNNKEL (reference sequence). The CDR3, as DNA: TGTGCCAGCAGCCATACTAGCGGGAGCTACGAGCAGTACTTC. As protein: CASSHTSGSYEQYF.

This chain links TRBV20-1 with TRBJ1-4, with TRBD1 as a possible D gene (5 bases). The length of the CDR3 is 16 residues. V lost 0 bases and J 2 bases, leaving 13 bases between the germline ends. The germline gives CDR1 DFQATT, CDR2 SNEGSKA (reference sequence). The CDR3: CSARDGPSGTNEKLFF. CDR3 bases: TGCAGTGCTAGAGATGGCCCCTCAGGGACTAATGAAAAACTGTTTTTT.

Many counts were recorded for this clonotype. The chain couples TRBV29-1 to TRBJ2-1, with 8 bases identical to TRBD2. Germline CDR1 reads SQVTM; CDR2 reads ANQGSEA. The CDR3 runs to 15 residues. With 5 bases clipped from V and 0 bases from J, the junction kept 6 bases outside the gene matches. The CDR3: CSVSISGSSYNEQFF. CDR3 nucleotides: TGCAGCGTTTCAATAAGCGGGAGCTCCTACAATGAGCAGTTCTTC.

This clonotype was observed many times. V usage is TRBV13 and J usage is TRBJ1-2; no reliable D call. The CDR3 length is 14 residues. The V end was cut by 5 bases, the J end by 1 base, with 11 bases between. Germline assignment: CDR1 PRHDT and CDR2 FYEKMQ (reference sequence). CDR3 amino acids: CASSPPGRNYGYTF. The CDR3 DNA is TGTGCCAGCAGCCCCCCGGGCCGTAACTATGGCTACACCTTC.

The chain couples TRBV20-1 to TRBJ1-2, with TRBD1 matching over 7 bases. Trimming took 5 bases from V and 4 from J; bases not matched to a gene: 22. CDR3 length: 18 amino acids. CDR1 DFQATT and CDR2 SNEGSKA come from the germline V gene (reference sequence). For the CDR3, the DNA is TGCAGTGCTCCCAATCCACTACTTGACAGGGACCCTCCCTATGGCTACACCTTC. Translating it yields CSAPNPLLDRDPPYGYTF.

CDR3 in amino acids: CASSREAWSETQYF. The CDR3 DNA reads TGTGCCAGCAGTCGCGAGGCCTGGTCTGAGACCCAGTACTTC. V usage is TRBV27 and J usage is TRBJ2-5; D is unclear. This CDR3 is built from 14 residues. Trimming cost V 5 bases and J 5 bases, with 15 bases left between them. Per germline, CDR1 MNHEY and CDR2 SMNVEV (reference sequence).

This clonotype was recorded many times. The chain joins TRBV9 to TRBJ2-3; TRBD1 agrees at 8 bases. Germline trimming cut 0 bases from V and 1 base from J; bases unmatched to any gene: 4. CDR1 is SGDLS and CDR2 is YYNGEE in the germline V gene. The CDR3 runs to 16 residues. In DNA, the CDR3 is TGTGCCAGCAGCGTAGAGGCAGGGGGCGGCACAGATACGCAGTATTTT. This gives the protein CASSVEAGGGTDTQYF.